Below, 17 T cell receptor beta chains from the same sample are listed, as sequenced in a study of beta chain features in type 1 diabetes. Study findings and constraints: Within each of all four CD4+ subsets, Type 1 diabetes patients had TCRB CDR3s that were moderately but significantly shorter.

These receptors' antigens are unknown. Reverse transcribing all isolated RNA meant expressed TCRB transcripts were sequenced. Produced via immunoSEQ multiplex PCR; TCRdb's table is partial and in-frame only. This sample has 600,000 to 750,000 clones, with roughly 12% found just once. The sample consisted of naive CD4+ T cells from blood. Source of these receptors: a man aged 25-45 years with type 1 diabetes.

The chain recombines TRBV12-5 with TRBJ1-2; TRBD1 agrees at 7 bases. Trimming removed 0 bases from V and 8 bases from J; junction bases left unmatched: 6. This CDR3 comprises 14 residues. Germline values: CDR1 LGHNT, CDR2 FRNRAP. The CDR3 nucleotides read TGTGCTAGTGGTTTGGTCAGAGGGGGCGAAGGCTACACCTTC. This codes for CASGLVRGGEGYTF.

The chain joins TRBV7-2 to TRBJ2-7; 10 bases align to TRBD1. The CDR3 totals 15 residues. The J segment lost 4 bases and the V segment lost 5 bases, leaving 8 bases of the junction unmatched. Germline loops: CDR1 SGHTA, CDR2 FQGNSA. CDR3 in DNA: TGTGCCAGCAGCCCCGGGGGACAGGGGATGTACGAGCAGTACTTC. Translation: CASSPGGQGMYEQYF.

V usage is TRBV6-5 and J usage is TRBJ2-6, with D perhaps matching TRBD1 (6 bases). Germline V gives CDR1 MNHEY, CDR2 SVGAGI. The CDR3 spans 14 residues. Trimming shortened V by 5 bases and J by 3 bases, and 8 bases separated the two germline ends. The CDR3 here is CASSTGFGANVLTF. The CDR3 region has the DNA TGTGCCAGCAGTACAGGGTTTGGGGCCAACGTCCTGACTTTC.

This clone was seen a handful of times. The chain recombines TRBV7-9 with TRBJ2-5; D not resolved. CDR1 SEHNR and CDR2 FQNEAQ come from the germline V gene (reference sequence). The V and J ends lost 2 bases and 5 bases respectively, with 6 bases between them. This CDR3 has 12 residues. DNA of the CDR3: TGTGCCAGCAGCTTATCCAGGGAGACCCAGTACTTC. As protein: CASSLSRETQYF.

This clone was seen a handful of times. This chain links TRBV5-4 with TRBJ2-7; possible D gene TRBD2, 5 bases. The germline CDR1 and CDR2 sequences are SGHNT and YYREEE (reference sequence). V was clipped by 2 bases and J by 6 bases, with 21 bases between them. This CDR3 has 16 amino acids. CDR3 DNA: TGTGCCAGCAGCTTCCAGAGCGGCAGGTTCCTACCCGAGCAGTACTTC. It specifies CASSFQSGRFLPEQYF.

This clone was detected only a few times. V usage is TRBV18 and J usage is TRBJ1-5; 8 bases fit TRBD1. Looked up from germline, CDR1 is KGHSH and CDR2 is LQKENI. This CDR3 spans 16 amino acids. Germline trimming cut 3 bases from V and 4 bases from J; bases unmatched to any gene: 8. The CDR3 protein is CASSPPNGQGNQPQHF. The CDR3 nucleotides read TGTGCCAGCTCACCCCCGAATGGACAGGGAAATCAGCCCCAGCATTTT.

In regard to this clone: At one end the junction does not follow the germline gene, possibly because of a read error. V is TRBV7-7 and J is TRBJ2-2; D not certain. The CDR3 runs to 12 residues. Germline V gene data show CDR1 as SSHAT and CDR2 as FNYEAQ (reference sequence). The CDR3 loop reads CASSTGTGELFF. The CDR3, as DNA: TGTGCTAGCAGTACCGGAACCGGGGAGCTGTTTTTT.

This clone was counted between two and nine times. The rearrangement joins TRBV13 to TRBJ1-2; 10 bases agree with TRBD1. Germline CDR1 and CDR2: PRHDT and FYEKMQ (reference sequence). This CDR3 has 19 amino acids. J was trimmed by 4 bases and V by 5 bases; bases with no gene match: 19. CDR3 sequence: CASSRGLGTGVGIGYGYTF. In DNA, the CDR3 is TGTGCCAGCAGCCGTGGGCTAGGGACAGGGGTAGGGATAGGCTATGGCTACACCTTC.

The genes are TRBV6-6 and TRBJ2-1; D is ambiguous. Per germline, CDR1 MNHNY and CDR2 SVGAGI (reference sequence). V was trimmed by 0 bases and J by 13 bases, leaving 13 bases between them. The CDR3 has 13 residues. As DNA, the CDR3 is TGTGCCAGCAGTTACTCAGGCCGTAGGGAACAGTTCTTC. As protein: CASSYSGRREQFF.

This clone was seen only a few times. The chain uses TRBV9 and TRBJ2-4, with D tentatively TRBD1 (5 bases). Trimming stripped 1 base from V and 7 bases from J, with 15 bases between. The CDR3 loop spans 15 amino acids. CDR1 SGDLS and CDR2 YYNGEE come from the germline V gene. DNA of the CDR3: TGTGCCAGCAGCGTACAGGGATTTGAGTGGAACATTCAGTACTTC. Its translation: CASSVQGFEWNIQYF.

This clone has only a few counts. V gene TRBV6-1 combines with J gene TRBJ2-3; D is possibly TRBD2 (5 bases). The CDR3 runs to 15 residues. Per the germline V gene, CDR1 is MNHNS and CDR2 is SASEGT. Trimming stripped 1 base from V and 1 base from J, with 9 bases between. CDR3 nucleotides: TGTGCCAGCAGTGAAGGAGGGAGAGGCACAGATACGCAGTATTTT. It specifies CASSEGGRGTDTQYF.

V is TRBV5-1 and J is TRBJ2-2, with a tentative D call TRBD2 (6 bases). Germline V gives CDR1 SGHRS, CDR2 YFSETQ. Deletions cut 7 bases from V and 3 bases from J, with 10 bases between. The CDR3 totals 13 residues. For the CDR3, the DNA is TGCGCCAGCGGACTAAGAGACACCGGGGAGCTGTTTTTT. Encoded protein: CASGLRDTGELFF.

The V and J genes are TRBV7-8 and TRBJ1-5; D unclear. CDR1 is SGHVS and CDR2 is FQNEAQ in the germline V gene. V shed 1 base and J shed 7 bases, with 8 bases lying between them. The CDR3 loop spans 13 amino acids. The CDR3 region is CASSLVDGQPQHF. The DNA of the CDR3 is TGTGCCAGCAGCTTAGTCGACGGGCAGCCCCAGCATTTT. Filled out from reference TRBV7-8 and TRBJ1-5, the complete variable domain reads GAGVSQSPRYKVAKRGQDVALRCDPISGHVSLFWYQQALGQGPEFLTYFQNEAQLDKSGLPSDRFFAERPEGSVSTLKIQRTQQEDSAVYLCASSLVDGQPQHFGDGTRLSIL.

The chain joins TRBV7-9 to TRBJ1-5; D is possibly TRBD1 (6 bases). The CDR3 runs 17 residues. V was clipped by 5 bases and J by 4 bases, with 21 bases between them. CDR1 is SEHNR and CDR2 is FQNEAQ in the germline V gene (reference sequence). The CDR3 sequence is CASSPGARTPENQPQHF. CDR3 coding DNA: TGTGCCAGCAGCCCGGGGGCGCGAACGCCCGAGAATCAGCCCCAGCATTTT.

V gene TRBV10-3 combines with J gene TRBJ2-5; 9 bases are shared with TRBD1. J lost 2 bases, V lost 5 bases, and 9 bases had no gene match. The CDR3 is made up of 16 amino acids. The germline V gene encodes CDR1 ENHRY and CDR2 SYGVKD. The CDR3 nucleotides read TGTGCCATCAGTCCACCCGGGACAGGGATGCAAGAGACCCAGTACTTC. This encodes CAISPPGTGMQETQYF.

The gene calls are TRBV19 and TRBJ1-5; unclear D gene. V was shortened by 1 base and J by 0 bases, with 4 bases between the two germline ends. Germline CDR1 LNHDA, CDR2 SQIVND (reference sequence). This CDR3 spans 14 amino acids. CDR3 in amino acids: CASSIANSNQPQHF. CDR3 DNA sequence: TGTGCCAGTAGTATAGCGAATAGCAATCAGCCCCAGCATTTT.

The genes are TRBV6-5 and TRBJ2-7; perhaps D is TRBD1 or TRBD2 (5 bases each). The length of the CDR3 is 14 residues. The V and J ends lost 9 bases and 4 bases respectively, with 19 bases between them. Germline V lookup: CDR1 MNHEY, CDR2 SVGAGI. This CDR3 reads CASRTGTNLYEQYF. Written as DNA, the CDR3 is TGTGCCAGTCGGACCGGGACCAACCTATACGAGCAGTACTTC.